The rows below give T cell receptor beta chains drawn from one sample of a study of naive and memory T cell subsets. TCRdb re-called the UMI-ligation and nested PCR reads through MiXCR, storing one row per CDR3 protein. The sample carries tens of thousands of distinct CDR3 sequences, 9% to 9.5% recorded once. Sequenced material: naive CD8+ T cells from blood. The source of these receptors is a human donor in good health. Both conserved end residues are part of each CDR3. A D gene is named only where the DNA matches it firmly. The size entry is marked missing in some rows and otherwise reads once, few, many or a size class.

V gene	clone size	J gene	D gene	CDR3 DNA	CDR3 protein
TRBV4-1	many	TRBJ2-1	-	TGCGCCAGCAGCCAAGGCAGCAAGGGGAACTGGAATGAGCAGTTCTTC	CASSQGSKGNWNEQFF
TRBV20-1	-	TRBJ1-4	TRBD1	TGCAGTGCAAGACAGGGTTGGGGGGGGGTTAATGAAAAACTGTTTTTT	CSARQGWGGVNEKLFF
TRBV27	-	TRBJ1-6	-	TGTGCCAGCAGTTTAAATAGTTCACCCCTCCACTTT	CASSLNSSPLHF
TRBV4-2	few	TRBJ2-5	-	TGTGCCAGCAGCCAAGATAGAAGGGAGACCCAGTACTTC	CASSQDRRETQYF
TRBV28	many	TRBJ2-7	-	TGTGCCAGCAGTTTTAACGCAGGGACCAGGGAGCAGTACTTC	CASSFNAGTREQYF
TRBV28	few	TRBJ2-7	TRBD2	TGTGCCAGCAACGGACTAGCGGGGGAGCAGTACTTC	CASNGLAGEQYF
TRBV30	-	TRBJ2-5	-	TGTGCCTGGGACAGACAAGAGACCCAGTACTTC	CAWDRQETQYF
TRBV28	-	TRBJ2-3	-	TGTGCCAGCAGTTTAACTGGGGTTGGGGATACGCAGTATTTT	CASSLTGVGDTQYF
TRBV20-1	-	TRBJ1-5	-	TGCAGTGCAGGGACGGGGAAGAATCAGCCCCAGCATTTT	CSAGTGKNQPQHF
TRBV29-1	few	TRBJ2-1	TRBD2	TGCAGCGGTGACGGTTATACTAGCGGAACCGGCTCCTACAATGAGCAGTTCTTC	CSGDGYTSGTGSYNEQFF
TRBV6-2/TRBV6-3	few	TRBJ2-3	-	TGTGCCAGCAGCCAAACTAGAAACACAGATACGCAGTATTTT	CASSQTRNTDTQYF
TRBV29-1	many	TRBJ1-5	TRBD1	TGCAGCGTCGACCGGGACAGAGATCAGCCCCAGCATTTT	CSVDRDRDQPQHF
TRBV4-1	few	TRBJ1-5	-	TGCGCCAGCAGCCAAGCGTGGGTGGGGAATCAGCCCCAGCATTTT	CASSQAWVGNQPQHF
TRBV19	many	TRBJ2-1	-	TGTGCCAGTAGCCTTTATAGCTCCTACAATGAGCAGTTCTTC	CASSLYSSYNEQFF
TRBV7-9	few	TRBJ2-3	TRBD2	TGTGCCAGCAGCTTCGGGCTAGCGGGCTTCACAGATACGCAGTATTTT	CASSFGLAGFTDTQYF
TRBV9	many	TRBJ2-1	-	TGTGCCAGTGGAACGGGGCAGTTCTTC	CASGTGQFF
TRBV25-1	many	TRBJ2-7	-	TGTGCCAGCAGTGAATACGACACCTCCTACGAGCAGTACTTC	CASSEYDTSYEQYF
TRBV28	-	TRBJ2-1	-	TGTGCCAGCAGTTTGATCGCGGGCAGCTCCTACAATGAGCAGTTCTTC	CASSLIAGSSYNEQFF
TRBV9	-	TRBJ1-2	-	TGTGCCAGCAGCGTACGCGGTGGCTACACCTTC	CASSVRGGYTF
TRBV7-9	few	TRBJ2-5	-	TGTGCCAGCAGCTCACTCCGCCGACCGCAAGAGACCCAGTACTTC	CASSSLRRPQETQYF